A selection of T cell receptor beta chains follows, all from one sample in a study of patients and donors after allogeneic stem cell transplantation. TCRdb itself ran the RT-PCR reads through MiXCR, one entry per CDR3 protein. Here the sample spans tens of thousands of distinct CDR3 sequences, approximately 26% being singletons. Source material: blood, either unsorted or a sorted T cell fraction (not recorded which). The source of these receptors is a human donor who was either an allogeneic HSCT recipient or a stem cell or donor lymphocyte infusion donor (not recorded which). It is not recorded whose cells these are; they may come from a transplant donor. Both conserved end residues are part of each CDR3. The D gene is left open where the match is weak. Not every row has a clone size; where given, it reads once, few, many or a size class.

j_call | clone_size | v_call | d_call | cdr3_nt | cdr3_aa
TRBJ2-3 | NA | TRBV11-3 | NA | TGTGCCAGCTCCCGACAGGGAGGAGGCACAGATACGCAGTATTTT | CASSRQGGGTDTQYF
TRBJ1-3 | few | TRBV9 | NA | TGTGCCAGCAGCGTGACAGGAGCCTCTGGAAACACCATATATTTT | CASSVTGASGNTIYF
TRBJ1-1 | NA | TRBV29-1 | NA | TGCAGCGCCCGGGGAACTGAAGCTTTCTTT | CSARGTEAFF
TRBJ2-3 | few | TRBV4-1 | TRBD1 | TGCGCCAGCAGCCTTCTACCGGGACAGGGTCTTGATACGCAGTATTTT | CASSLLPGQGLDTQYF
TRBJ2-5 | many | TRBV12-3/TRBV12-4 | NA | TGTGCCAGCAGCTTAATGCTCGAAGAGACCCAGTACTTC | CASSLMLEETQYF
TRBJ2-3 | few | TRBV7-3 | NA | TGTGCCAGCAGCTTAGTACGCACAGATACGCAGTATTTT | CASSLVRTDTQYF
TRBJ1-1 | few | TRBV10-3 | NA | TGTGCCATCAGTGGAGGCAGTGGAGCCAGGACTGAAGCTTTCTTT | CAISGGSGARTEAFF
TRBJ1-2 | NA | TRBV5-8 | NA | TGTGCCGGCCTTCCCCGCCTAGGGGGTGATGGCTACACCTTC | CAGLPRLGGDGYTF
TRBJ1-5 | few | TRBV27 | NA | TGTGCCAGCAGTCCCGAACGGGGGGTCAATCAGCCCCAGCATTTT | CASSPERGVNQPQHF
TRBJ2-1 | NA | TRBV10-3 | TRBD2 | TGTGCCACCGGACTAGAAACTTACAATGAGCAGTTCTTC | CATGLETYNEQFF
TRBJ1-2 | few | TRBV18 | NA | TGTGCCAGCTCACCGGCTCCCGGATACTATGGCTACACCTTC | CASSPAPGYYGYTF
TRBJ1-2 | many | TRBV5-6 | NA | TGTGCCAGCAGGAAGTTGATGGGGAGCTATGGCTACACCTTC | CASRKLMGSYGYTF
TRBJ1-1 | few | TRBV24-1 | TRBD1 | TGTGCCACCAGTGGTCGACAGGGGGAATCCGACACTGAAGCTTTCTTT | CATSGRQGESDTEAFF
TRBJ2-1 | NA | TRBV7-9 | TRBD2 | TGTGCCAGCAGCTTAGGTCTCGGGAGGATCTACAATGAGCAGTTCTTC | CASSLGLGRIYNEQFF
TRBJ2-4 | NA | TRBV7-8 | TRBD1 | TGTGCCAGCAGCTACACCTCGGACAGGAACATTCAGTACTTC | CASSYTSDRNIQYF
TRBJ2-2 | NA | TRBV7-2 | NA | TGTGCCAGCAGCCCCCCGACCGGGTTTATGTTCTCCGGGGAGCTGTTTTTT | CASSPPTGFMFSGELFF
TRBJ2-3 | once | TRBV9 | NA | TGTGCCAGCAGCCCTCTCAGCGGCACAGATACGCAGTATTTT | CASSPLSGTDTQYF
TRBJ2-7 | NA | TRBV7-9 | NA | TGTGCCAGCAGCTTTTTGCCGGGTACCTACGAGCAGTACTTC | CASSFLPGTYEQYF
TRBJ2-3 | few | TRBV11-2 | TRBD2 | TGTGCCAGCAGTCCCGGACTAGCGGGGAATACGCAGTATTTT | CASSPGLAGNTQYF
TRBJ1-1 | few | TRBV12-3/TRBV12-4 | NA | TGTGCCAGCAGTTTATTGTTGGGGGTGACCTCCGAAGCTTTCTTT | CASSLLLGVTSEAFF
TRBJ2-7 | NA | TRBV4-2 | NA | TGTGCCAGCAGCCGGGAGCGCGAGGGCCTCCGGCCCTTCGAGCAGTACTTC | CASSREREGLRPFEQYF
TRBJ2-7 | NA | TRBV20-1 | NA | TGCAGTGCTAGAGAACAGCCCTACGAGCAGTACTTC | CSAREQPYEQYF
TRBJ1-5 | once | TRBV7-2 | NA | TGTGCCAGCAGCGCCACAGGATCGAATCAGCCCCTGCATTTT | CASSATGSNQPLHF
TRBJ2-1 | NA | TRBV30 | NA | TGTGCCTGGAGTGTAGGCGCGAGAGATGAGCAGTTCTTC | CAWSVGARDEQFF
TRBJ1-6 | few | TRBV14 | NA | TGTGCCAGCAGCCAACCAGATAATTCACCCCTCCACTTT | CASSQPDNSPLHF
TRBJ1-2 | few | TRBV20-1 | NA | TGCAGTGCTGCAGGGGAAAACTATGGCTACACCTTC | CSAAGENYGYTF
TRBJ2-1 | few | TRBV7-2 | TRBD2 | TGTGCCAGCAGCTCGGACCCTCGGACTAGCGGGAGGGCCTCCTACAATGAGCAGTTCTTC | CASSSDPRTSGRASYNEQFF
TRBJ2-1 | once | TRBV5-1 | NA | TGCGCCAGCTCGACGAGGAATGAGCAGTTCTTC | CASSTRNEQFF
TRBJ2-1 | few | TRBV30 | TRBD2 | TGTGCCTGGAGTCCGCCAAGACTAGCGGGAGAGTATGAGCAGTTCTTC | CAWSPPRLAGEYEQFF
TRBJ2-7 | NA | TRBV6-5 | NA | TGTGCCAGCAGCGCGCTATACGCGGGCCTCTACGAGCAGTACTTC | CASSALYAGLYEQYF
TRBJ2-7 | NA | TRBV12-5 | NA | TGTGCTAGTGGCGGCGGATGGACGTACGAGCAGTACTTC | CASGGGWTYEQYF
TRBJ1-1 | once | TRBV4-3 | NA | TGCGCCAGCAGCCAGGCGCAGTGGGCTGAAGCTTTCTTT | CASSQAQWAEAFF
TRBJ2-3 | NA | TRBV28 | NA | TGTGCCAGCACATCTATACCCCGGGGATCAGATACGCAGTATTTT | CASTSIPRGSDTQYF
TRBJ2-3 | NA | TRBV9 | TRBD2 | TGTGCCAGCAGCGTAGACGTCTCGACTAGCGGGGGGACAGATACGCAGTATTTT | CASSVDVSTSGGTDTQYF
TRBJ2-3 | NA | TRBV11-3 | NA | TGTGCCAGCAGCTTTCCCCGGTCGGCCTCTAGCACAGATACGCAGTATTTT | CASSFPRSASSTDTQYF
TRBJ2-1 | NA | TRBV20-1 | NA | TGCAGTGCTAGGTCCGGGGGCAATGAGCAGTTCTTC | CSARSGGNEQFF
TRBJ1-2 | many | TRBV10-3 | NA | TGTGCCATCAGTGGGATCCAGACGTTTTCCTATGGCTACACCTTC | CAISGIQTFSYGYTF
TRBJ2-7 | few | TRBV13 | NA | TGTGCCAGCAGGCTATCGCTAGGGTCTGGACAGAGGGGCGAGCAGTACTTC | CASRLSLGSGQRGEQYF
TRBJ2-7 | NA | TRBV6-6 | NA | TGTGCCAGCAGTCCCCGACTCTTTTACGAGCAGTACTTC | CASSPRLFYEQYF
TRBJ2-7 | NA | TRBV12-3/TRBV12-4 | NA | TGTGCCAGCATCCCCTACGAGCAGTACTTC | CASIPYEQYF
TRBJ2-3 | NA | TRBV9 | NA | TGTGCCAGCAGCGTAGCTGAACGGGTCACAGATACGCAGTATTTT | CASSVAERVTDTQYF
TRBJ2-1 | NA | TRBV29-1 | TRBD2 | TGCAGCGTTGGGCTGACACTAGCGGATTACAATGAGCAGTTCTTC | CSVGLTLADYNEQFF
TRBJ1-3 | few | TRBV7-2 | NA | TGTGCCAGCGCCTCATGGCGGGGAAACACCATATATTTT | CASASWRGNTIYF
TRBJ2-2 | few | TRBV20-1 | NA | TGCAGTGCTAGAACAGAGGGGGATAGGTACACCGGGGAGCTGTTTTTT | CSARTEGDRYTGELFF
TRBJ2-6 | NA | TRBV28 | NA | TGTGCCAGCAGTTTAGGAGTTTGGACGTGGTCCTCTGGGGCCAACGTCCTGACTTTC | CASSLGVWTWSSGANVLTF
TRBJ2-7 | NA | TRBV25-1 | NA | TGTGCCAGCAGTGAATGGAGTCAAGAGCAGTACTTC | CASSEWSQEQYF
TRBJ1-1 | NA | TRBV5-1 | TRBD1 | TGCGCCAGCAGCTTGGTGGCGGGACAGACTGAAGCTTTCTTT | CASSLVAGQTEAFF
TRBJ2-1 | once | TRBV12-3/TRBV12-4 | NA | TGTGCCAGCAGTTTCCAGGGTAAGAATGAGCAGTTCTTC | CASSFQGKNEQFF
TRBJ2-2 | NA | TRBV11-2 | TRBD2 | TGTGCCAGCAGCTTAAGCGGGGCCGGGGAGCTGTTTTTT | CASSLSGAGELFF
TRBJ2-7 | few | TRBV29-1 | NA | TGCAGCGTTCGGGCCTCCTACGAGCAGTACTTC | CSVRASYEQYF
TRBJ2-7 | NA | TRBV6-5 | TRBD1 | TGTGCCAGCAGTTACTCGGGACAGGGAGGCGAGCAGTACTTC | CASSYSGQGGEQYF
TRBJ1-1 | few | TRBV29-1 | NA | TGCAGCGTCCCCCAGACGGCAGCCACTGAAGCTTTCTTT | CSVPQTAATEAFF
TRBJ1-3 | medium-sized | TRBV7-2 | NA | TGTGCCAGCAGCAGTTCCCCCGGGAACACCATATATTTT | CASSSSPGNTIYF
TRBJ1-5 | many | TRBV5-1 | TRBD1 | TGCGCCAGCAGGGAGGGGACAGGGAAAAATCAGCCCCAGCATTTT | CASREGTGKNQPQHF